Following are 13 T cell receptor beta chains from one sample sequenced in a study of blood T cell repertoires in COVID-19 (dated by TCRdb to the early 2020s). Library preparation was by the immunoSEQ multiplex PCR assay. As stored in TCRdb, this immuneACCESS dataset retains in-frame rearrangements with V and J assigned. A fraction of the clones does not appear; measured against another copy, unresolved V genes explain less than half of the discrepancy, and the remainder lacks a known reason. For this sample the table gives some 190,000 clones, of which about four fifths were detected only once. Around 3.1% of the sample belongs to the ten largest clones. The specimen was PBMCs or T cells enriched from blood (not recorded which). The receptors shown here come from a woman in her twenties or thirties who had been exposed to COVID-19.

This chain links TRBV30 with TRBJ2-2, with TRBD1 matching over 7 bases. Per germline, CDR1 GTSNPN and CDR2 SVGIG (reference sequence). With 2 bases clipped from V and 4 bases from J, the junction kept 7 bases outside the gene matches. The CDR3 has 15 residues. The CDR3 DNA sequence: TGTGCCTGGAGTACCGGGCAGGGGGTCACCGGGGAGCTGTTTTTT. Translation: CAWSTGQGVTGELFF.

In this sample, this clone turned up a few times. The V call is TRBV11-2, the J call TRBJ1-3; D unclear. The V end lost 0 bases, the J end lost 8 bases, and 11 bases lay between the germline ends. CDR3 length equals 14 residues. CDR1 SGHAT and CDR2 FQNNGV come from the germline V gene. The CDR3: CASSLERGSDTIYF. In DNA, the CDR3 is TGTGCCAGCAGCTTAGAGCGAGGGTCAGACACCATATATTTT.

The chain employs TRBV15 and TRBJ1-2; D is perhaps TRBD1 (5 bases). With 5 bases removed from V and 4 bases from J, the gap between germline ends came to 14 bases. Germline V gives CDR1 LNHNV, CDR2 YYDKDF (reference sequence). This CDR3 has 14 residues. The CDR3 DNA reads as TGTGCCACCAGCGACGAGGAGGGGTTCTATGGCTACACCTTC. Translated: CATSDEEGFYGYTF.

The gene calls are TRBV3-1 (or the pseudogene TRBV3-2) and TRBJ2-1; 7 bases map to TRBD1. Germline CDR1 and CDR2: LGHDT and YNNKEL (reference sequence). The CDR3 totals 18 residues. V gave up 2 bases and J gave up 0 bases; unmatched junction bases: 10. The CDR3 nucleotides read TGTGCCAGCAGCCAAATCACCAGGCCAGGGGGCTCCTACAATGAGCAGTTCTTC. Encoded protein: CASSQITRPGGSYNEQFF.

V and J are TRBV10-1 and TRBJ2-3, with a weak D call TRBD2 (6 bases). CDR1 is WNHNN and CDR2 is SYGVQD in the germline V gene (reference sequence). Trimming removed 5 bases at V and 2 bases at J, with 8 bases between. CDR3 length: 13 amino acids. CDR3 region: CASSSGPTDTQYF. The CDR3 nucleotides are TGCGCCAGCAGTAGCGGGCCCACAGATACGCAGTATTTT.

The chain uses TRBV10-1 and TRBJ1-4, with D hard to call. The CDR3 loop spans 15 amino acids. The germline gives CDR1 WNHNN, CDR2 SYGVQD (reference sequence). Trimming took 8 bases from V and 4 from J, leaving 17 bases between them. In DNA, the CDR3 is TGCGCCAGCCCTCCATTCAGGCAAGTTAATGAAAAACTGTTTTTT. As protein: CASPPFRQVNEKLFF.

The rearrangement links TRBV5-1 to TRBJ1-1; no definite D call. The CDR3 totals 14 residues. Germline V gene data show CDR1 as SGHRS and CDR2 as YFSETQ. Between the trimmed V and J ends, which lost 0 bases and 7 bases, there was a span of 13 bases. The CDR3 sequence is CASSLARKEGEAFF. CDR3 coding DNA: TGCGCCAGCAGCTTGGCCAGAAAAGAGGGTGAAGCTTTCTTT.

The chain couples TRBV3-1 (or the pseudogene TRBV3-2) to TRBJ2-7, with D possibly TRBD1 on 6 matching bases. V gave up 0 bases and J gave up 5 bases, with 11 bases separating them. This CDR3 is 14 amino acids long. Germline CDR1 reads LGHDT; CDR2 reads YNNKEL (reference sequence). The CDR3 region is CASSQDRYRDEQYF. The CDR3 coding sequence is TGTGCCAGCAGCCAAGATCGGTACAGGGACGAGCAGTACTTC.

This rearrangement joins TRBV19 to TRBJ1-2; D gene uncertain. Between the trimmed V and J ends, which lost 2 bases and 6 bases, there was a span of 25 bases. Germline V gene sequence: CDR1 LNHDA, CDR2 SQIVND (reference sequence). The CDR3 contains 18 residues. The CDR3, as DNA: TGTGCCAGTAGTATACCACTTGGACTGGGAGGGTCGGGAGATGGCTACACCTTC. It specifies CASSIPLGLGGSGDGYTF.

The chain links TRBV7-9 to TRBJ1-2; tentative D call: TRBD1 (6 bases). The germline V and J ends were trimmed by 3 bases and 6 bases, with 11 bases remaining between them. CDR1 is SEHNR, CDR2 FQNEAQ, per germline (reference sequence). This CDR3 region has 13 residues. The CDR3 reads CASSFVGADGYTF. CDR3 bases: TGTGCCAGCAGCTTCGTGGGGGCTGATGGCTACACCTTC.

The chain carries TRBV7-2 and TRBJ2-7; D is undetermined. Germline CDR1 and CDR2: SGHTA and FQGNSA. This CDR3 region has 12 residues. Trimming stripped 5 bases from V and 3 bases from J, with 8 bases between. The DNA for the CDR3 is TGTGCCAGCAGCCTACGTAACTACGAGCAGTACTTC. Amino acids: CASSLRNYEQYF.

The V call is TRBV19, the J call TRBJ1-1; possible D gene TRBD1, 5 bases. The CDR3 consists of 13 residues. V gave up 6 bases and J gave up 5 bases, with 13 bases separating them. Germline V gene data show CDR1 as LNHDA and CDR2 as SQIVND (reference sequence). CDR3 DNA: TGTGCCAGTAGCCCCCGGGGGGGGACTGAAGCTTTCTTT. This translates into CASSPRGGTEAFF.

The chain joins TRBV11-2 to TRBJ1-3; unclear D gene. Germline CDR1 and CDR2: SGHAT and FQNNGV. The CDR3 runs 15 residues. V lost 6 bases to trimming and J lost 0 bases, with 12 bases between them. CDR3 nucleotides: TGTGCCAGCAGATCTATCGTTTTCTCTGGAAACACCATATATTTT. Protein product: CASRSIVFSGNTIYF.